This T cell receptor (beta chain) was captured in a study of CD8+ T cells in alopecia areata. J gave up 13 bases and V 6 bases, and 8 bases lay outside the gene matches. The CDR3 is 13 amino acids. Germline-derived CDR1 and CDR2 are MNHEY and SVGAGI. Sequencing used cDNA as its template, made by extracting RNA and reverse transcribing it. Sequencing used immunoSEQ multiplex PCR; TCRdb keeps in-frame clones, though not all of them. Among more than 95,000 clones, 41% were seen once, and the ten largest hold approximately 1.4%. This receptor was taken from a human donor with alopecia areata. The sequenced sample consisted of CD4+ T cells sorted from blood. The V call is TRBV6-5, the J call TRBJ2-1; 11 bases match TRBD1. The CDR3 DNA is TGTGCCAGCAGGGCTCGGGACAGGGGGTCCCAGTTCTTC. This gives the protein CASRARDRGSQFF.